The 32 T cell receptor beta chains listed next were all sequenced from one sample in a study of spatial heterogeneity in lung cancer. Noted time point: blood at routine non-recurrence follow-up after resection. From tumor, nontumor lung or frozen PBMC, whole RNA was taken unsorted for sequencing. In TCRdb, the 5' RACE reads were re-called with MiXCR into one record per CDR3 protein. In the table there are under 30,000 distinct CDR3 sequences, 5% to 6.5% of which are singletons. Sequences were derived from PBMCs, sampled at follow-up. The receptors derive from a male donor with early-stage non-small cell lung cancer.

This clonotype was counted at least ten times. The V call is TRBV3-1, the J call TRBJ2-1; D ambiguous. The V gene's germline CDR1 is LGHDT and CDR2 YNNKEL (reference sequence). This CDR3 spans 13 amino acids. V gave up 5 bases and J gave up 3 bases, with 8 bases separating them. Written as DNA, the CDR3 is TGTGCCAGCAGCTCCCTAGTCTACAATGAGCAGTTCTTC. Protein: CASSSLVYNEQFF.

The sample holds many counts of this clonotype. This chain joins TRBV7-8 and TRBJ1-1, with 10 bases fitting TRBD1. The CDR3 consists of 14 residues. The germline V gene has CDR1 SGHVS and CDR2 FQNEAQ. Losses at the gene ends were 5 bases for V and 5 bases for J; bases not matched to a gene: 5. CDR3 protein: CASSAGTGVTEAFF. CDR3 sequence (DNA): TGTGCCAGCAGCGCCGGGACAGGGGTAACTGAAGCTTTCTTT.

This clonotype was recorded many times. The chain has TRBV10-3 and TRBJ2-3; D remains ambiguous. V was trimmed by 4 bases and J by 0 bases, leaving 11 bases between them. Germline CDR1 is ENHRY and CDR2 is SYGVKD. This CDR3 region has 15 residues. CDR3 nucleotide sequence: TGTGCCATCAGTGGTGTCCTCTCTAGCACAGATACGCAGTATTTT. It specifies CAISGVLSSTDTQYF.

Ten or more counts support this clonotype. The rearrangement links TRBV5-6 to TRBJ2-1, with 10 bases fitting TRBD2. The length of the CDR3 is 16 residues. Germline loops: CDR1 SGHDT, CDR2 YYEEEE. The J segment lost 5 bases and the V segment lost 0 bases, leaving 5 bases of the junction unmatched. The CDR3 protein is CASSLVPSGGDNEQFF. The CDR3 nucleotides are TGTGCCAGCAGCTTGGTTCCTAGCGGGGGAGACAATGAGCAGTTCTTC.

The chain has TRBV24-1 and TRBJ2-2; 9 nucleotides agree with TRBD1. This CDR3 contains 15 residues. Per the germline V gene, CDR1 is KGHDR and CDR2 is SFDVKD. The V segment lost 3 bases and the J segment 3 bases; nucleotides outside the gene matches: 1. This CDR3 reads CATSDGQGHTGELFF. CDR3 DNA sequence: TGTGCCACCAGTGATGGACAGGGGCACACCGGGGAGCTGTTTTTT.

This clonotype was recorded at least ten times. The rearrangement joins TRBV13 to TRBJ2-5, with 7 bases identical to TRBD1. Germline CDR1 and CDR2: PRHDT and FYEKMQ (reference sequence). The CDR3 loop spans 13 amino acids. V lost 4 bases to trimming and J lost 3 bases; unmatched junction nucleotides: 2. CDR3 in DNA: TGTGCCAGCAGCTCCGACAGGGAAGAGACCCAGTACTTC. Residues: CASSSDREETQYF.

This clonotype was detected many times. The chain recombines TRBV6-6 with TRBJ2-7; D may be TRBD1 or TRBD2 (5 bases each). This CDR3 has 15 residues. Germline-derived CDR1 and CDR2 are MNHNY and SVGAGI (reference sequence). V lost 4 bases and J 3 bases, leaving 16 bases between the germline ends. The CDR3 is CASSSHTGQYYEQYF. CDR3 bases: TGTGCCAGCAGTTCACACACGGGGCAGTACTACGAGCAGTACTTC.

This clonotype was recorded many times. This chain connects TRBV29-1 to TRBJ2-1; 10 nucleotides match TRBD2. The V and J ends lost 4 bases and 2 bases, in that order; junction bases with no gene match: 8. Per germline, CDR1 SQVTM and CDR2 ANQGSEA. The length of the CDR3 is 16 residues. CDR3 nucleotide sequence: TGCAGCGTTGTCCTAGCGGGAGCTTGGCCCTACAATGAGCAGTTCTTC. Protein: CSVVLAGAWPYNEQFF.

Ten or more counts support this clonotype. V usage is TRBV20-1 and J usage is TRBJ2-5; either TRBD1 or TRBD2 may fit D (5 bases each). The CDR3 covers 12 residues. Between the trimmed V and J ends, which lost 4 bases and 1 base, there was a span of 7 bases. CDR1 and CDR2 from the germline V gene are DFQATT and SNEGSKA (reference sequence). The CDR3 DNA reads as TGCAGTGCTACCGGGGCCCAAGAGACCCAGTACTTC. This codes for CSATGAQETQYF.

In its sample, this clonotype was seen many times. V is TRBV7-9 and J is TRBJ2-1; TRBD2 might be the D (6 bases). Germline V gene sequence: CDR1 SEHNR, CDR2 FQNEAQ (reference sequence). The CDR3 loop spans 15 amino acids. V shed 5 bases and J shed 0 bases, with 11 bases lying between them. The CDR3 here is CASSPRGISYNEQFF. The CDR3 DNA reads as TGTGCCAGCAGCCCCCGCGGGATCTCCTACAATGAGCAGTTCTTC.

Ten or more counts support this clonotype. The chain carries TRBV12-3 or TRBV12-4 and TRBJ1-5; 8 bases are a match to TRBD1. Losses at the gene ends were 5 bases for V and 4 bases for J; bases not matched to a gene: 16. This CDR3 region has 18 residues. The CDR3 sequence is CASSLRPLGQGGNQPQHF. CDR3 sequence (DNA): TGTGCCAGCAGTCTGAGGCCCCTCGGACAGGGCGGAAATCAGCCCCAGCATTTT.

This clonotype was found many times. The chain carries TRBV7-2 and TRBJ2-5; no definite D call. V was trimmed by 2 bases and J by 5 bases, leaving 12 bases between them. The CDR3 has 14 residues. The V gene's germline CDR1 is SGHTA and CDR2 FQGNSA. CDR3 sequence reads: CASSLSGLGETQYF. For the CDR3, the DNA is TGTGCCAGCAGCTTATCTGGGCTGGGCGAGACCCAGTACTTC.

The genes are TRBV18 and TRBJ2-4; tentatively, D is TRBD1 (6 bases). Per the germline V gene, CDR1 is KGHSH and CDR2 is LQKENI. Trimming removed 4 bases from V and 2 bases from J, with 24 bases in between. The CDR3 sequence is 19 residues long. Here the CDR3 DNA reads TGTGCCAGCTCACTACAACGCCTCAGTGGGGGCTCGTCCAAAAACATTCAGTACTTC. Its protein is CASSLQRLSGGSSKNIQYF.

This clonotype came up a few times. V is TRBV7-2 and J is TRBJ2-2; D uncertain. Trimming took off 7 bases at V and 5 bases at J, with 11 bases between the two ends. The germline gives CDR1 SGHTA, CDR2 FQGNSA. The CDR3 has 13 amino acids. CDR3 coding DNA: TGTGCCAGCACCCCCCGCGCTACCGGGGAGCTGTTTTTT. It encodes CASTPRATGELFF.

CDR3 coding DNA: TGTGCCAGCAGACCCTGGACAGGGACTGAAGCTTTCTTT. Its translation is CASRPWTGTEAFF. The V call is TRBV27, the J call TRBJ1-1; 8 bases agree with TRBD1. Germline CDR1 reads MNHEY; CDR2 reads SMNVEV (reference sequence). V lost 6 bases and J lost 5; bases outside the gene matches: 5. The CDR3 spans 13 residues.

At least ten counts were recorded for this clonotype. The chain uses TRBV4-2 and TRBJ2-5; 7 positions match TRBD1. The length of the CDR3 is 13 residues. V was clipped by 6 bases and J by 2 bases; unmatched bases: 3. Germline lookup yields CDR1 LGHNA and CDR2 YNFKEQ. CDR3 sequence (DNA): TGTGCCAGCAGTCGACAGGGTCAAGAGACCCAGTACTTC. It specifies CASSRQGQETQYF.

This clonotype has just a few counts. This chain joins TRBV3-1 and TRBJ1-5, with no clear D. The V end lost 4 bases, the J end lost 0 bases, and 13 bases lay between the germline ends. This CDR3 contains 16 residues. Germline V gene sequence: CDR1 LGHDT, CDR2 YNNKEL (reference sequence). This CDR3 reads CASSLGTPHSNQPQHF. The CDR3 DNA sequence: TGTGCCAGCAGCCTGGGTACTCCTCATAGCAATCAGCCCCAGCATTTT.

The chain couples TRBV9 to TRBJ2-5; D might be TRBD2 (7 bases). CDR3 length: 15 residues. The germline V gene has CDR1 SGDLS and CDR2 YYNGEE. V lost 10 bases to trimming and J lost 5 bases, with 24 bases between them. This CDR3 reads CAPGGHTSGAETQYF. The DNA of the CDR3 is TGTGCCCCGGGGGGACATACGTCGGGAGCGGAGACCCAGTACTTC.

The sample holds many counts of this clonotype. V and J are TRBV29-1 and TRBJ2-2; 9 nucleotides match TRBD2. CDR1 SQVTM and CDR2 ANQGSEA come from the germline V gene. V lost 0 bases and J lost 1; bases outside the gene matches: 3. There are 16 residues in the CDR3. The CDR3 sequence: CSVEEGLAENTGELFF. CDR3 bases: TGCAGCGTTGAAGAGGGACTAGCTGAGAACACCGGGGAGCTGTTTTTT.

This clonotype was found many times. V and J are TRBV24-1 and TRBJ2-5; perhaps TRBD2 as D (6 bases). Germline V gene lookup returns CDR1 KGHDR and CDR2 SFDVKD. The CDR3 contains 15 residues. V dropped 3 bases and J dropped 1 base, with 11 bases sitting between them. In DNA, the CDR3 is TGTGCCACCAGTGATGGGGGGAGGACCCAAGAGACCCAGTACTTC. Residues: CATSDGGRTQETQYF.

By frequency in the sample, this clonotype is medium-sized. The chain employs TRBV29-1 and TRBJ1-3, with a weak D call TRBD1 (6 bases). The CDR3 is 12 amino acids. Trimming took off 8 bases at V and 4 bases at J, with 12 bases between the two ends. The germline gives CDR1 SQVTM, CDR2 ANQGSEA. The CDR3 is CSIGDTGNTIYF. The CDR3 DNA is TGCAGCATCGGGGACACGGGAAACACCATATATTTT.

The genes are TRBV19 and TRBJ2-7; D perhaps matches TRBD2 (6 bases). Germline CDR1 LNHDA, CDR2 SQIVND (reference sequence). The CDR3 runs 13 residues. V lost 10 bases to trimming and J lost 2 bases, with 15 bases between them. In DNA, the CDR3 is TGTGCCACGCGTAGGGGCGGGACCTACGAGCAGTACTTC. Amino acids: CATRRGGTYEQYF. Full variable domain (outside the CDR3, taken from reference TRBV19 and TRBJ2-7): DGGITQSPKYLFRKEGQNVTLSCEQNLNHDAMYWYRQDPGQGLRLIYYSQIVNDFQKGDIAEGYSVSREKKESFPLTVTSAQKNPTAFYLCATRRGGTYEQYFGPGTRLTVT.

This clonotype was seen only a few times. Here the CDR3 omits its conserved ending phenylalanine or tryptophan, so a read error is the likely source. No DNA is shown, since the ends of the CDR3 on it are uncertain; the CDR3 is the one TCRdb lists. This chain connects TRBV5-4 to TRBJ1-2; the DNA was not used to check the table's D call, TRBD1. Both ends counted, the CDR3 spans 12 residues. Germline V gives CDR1 SGHNT, CDR2 YYREEE (reference sequence). CDR3 sequence reads: CASSSPTGTPRV.

This clonotype was picked up a small number of times. This chain connects TRBV6-2 or TRBV6-3 to TRBJ2-7, with 12 bases matching TRBD2. Germline loops: CDR1 MNHEY, CDR2 SVGEGT. This CDR3 spans 15 amino acids. With 4 bases clipped from V and 6 bases from J, the junction kept 7 bases outside the gene matches. CDR3 in amino acids: CASSSLAGGPGEQYV. For the CDR3, the DNA is TGTGCCAGCAGTTCTCTAGCGGGAGGGCCCGGCGAGCAGTACGTC.

This clonotype showed up many times. The chain uses TRBV20-1 and TRBJ2-3; possible D gene TRBD1, 5 bases. Trimming removed 3 bases at V and 3 bases at J, with 19 bases between. The CDR3 is 16 amino acids. Germline CDR1 is DFQATT and CDR2 is SNEGSKA (reference sequence). CDR3 sequence: CSASRNSRAATDTQYF. In DNA form, the CDR3 reads TGCAGTGCTAGCCGCAACTCCAGGGCGGCGACAGATACGCAGTATTTT.

This clonotype appeared many times. Here the CDR3 DNA reads TGTGCCAGCAGTGCGGACAGGGGGCGCACAGATACGCAGTATTTT. Residues: CASSADRGRTDTQYF. The V and J genes are TRBV12-3 or TRBV12-4 and TRBJ2-3; 11 nucleotides line up with TRBD1. The length of the CDR3 is 15 residues. V shed 5 bases and J 1 base; nucleotides not matched to a gene: 2.

For this clonotype: One base away lies a much larger clone, so this may be a sequencing read error. As DNA, the CDR3 is TGTACCATCAGTTCCGGGACAGGGATAGTGGAGACCCAGTACTTC. Protein sequence: CTISSGTGIVETQYF. The chain uses TRBV10-3 and TRBJ2-5; TRBD1 agrees at 9 bases. CDR3 length: 15 residues. Germline loops: CDR1 ENHRY, CDR2 SYGVKD.

This clonotype was recorded many times. The V call is TRBV6-5, the J call TRBJ2-3; D call uncertain. V was shortened by 6 bases and J by 0 bases, with 10 bases between the two germline ends. Germline lookup yields CDR1 MNHEY and CDR2 SVGAGI. The CDR3 has 14 residues. This CDR3 is CASRRGLSTDTQYF. Written as DNA, the CDR3 is TGTGCCAGCAGGCGAGGCCTCAGCACAGATACGCAGTATTTT.

V usage is TRBV25-1 and J usage is TRBJ2-6; TRBD2 agrees at 12 bases. V was clipped by 1 base and J by 0 bases; unmatched bases: 4. The CDR3 covers 19 residues. Germline V CDR1 and CDR2: MGHDK, SYGVNS. Here the CDR3 reads CASSEFGLAGSSGANVLTF. The CDR3 DNA follows: TGTGCCAGCAGTGAATTTGGACTAGCGGGGTCCTCTGGGGCCAACGTCCTGACTTTC.

In regard to this clonotype: This may be a read error, as it is one base from a much larger clone. The CDR3 sequence: CAGSALGDTQYF. CDR3 in DNA: TGTGCCGGCAGCGCTTTGGGAGATACGCAGTATTTT. The chain employs TRBV9 and TRBJ2-3; D unclear. Germline-derived CDR1 and CDR2 are SGDLS and YYNGEE. This CDR3 is 12 amino acids long.

This clonotype was observed at least ten times. CDR3 amino acids: CASSVRDVAYEQYV. The DNA for the CDR3 is TGTGCCAGCAGCGTAAGGGACGTAGCCTACGAGCAGTACGTC. The chain recombines TRBV9 with TRBJ2-7; D may correspond to TRBD1 or TRBD2 (5 bases each). The CDR3 loop spans 14 amino acids. V lost 1 base and J lost 2, with 10 bases in between. Germline V CDR1 and CDR2: SGDLS, YYNGEE.

The chain uses TRBV2 and TRBJ2-6; the D gene could be TRBD1 or TRBD2 (6 bases each). This CDR3 has 18 amino acids. Per germline, CDR1 SNHLY and CDR2 FYNNEI. Trimming stripped 6 bases from V and 0 bases from J, with 18 bases between. The CDR3 DNA is TGTGCCAGCAGCCCCCTCGGGGGCGTGGGCTCTGGGGCCAACGTCCTGACTTTC. This encodes CASSPLGGVGSGANVLTF.